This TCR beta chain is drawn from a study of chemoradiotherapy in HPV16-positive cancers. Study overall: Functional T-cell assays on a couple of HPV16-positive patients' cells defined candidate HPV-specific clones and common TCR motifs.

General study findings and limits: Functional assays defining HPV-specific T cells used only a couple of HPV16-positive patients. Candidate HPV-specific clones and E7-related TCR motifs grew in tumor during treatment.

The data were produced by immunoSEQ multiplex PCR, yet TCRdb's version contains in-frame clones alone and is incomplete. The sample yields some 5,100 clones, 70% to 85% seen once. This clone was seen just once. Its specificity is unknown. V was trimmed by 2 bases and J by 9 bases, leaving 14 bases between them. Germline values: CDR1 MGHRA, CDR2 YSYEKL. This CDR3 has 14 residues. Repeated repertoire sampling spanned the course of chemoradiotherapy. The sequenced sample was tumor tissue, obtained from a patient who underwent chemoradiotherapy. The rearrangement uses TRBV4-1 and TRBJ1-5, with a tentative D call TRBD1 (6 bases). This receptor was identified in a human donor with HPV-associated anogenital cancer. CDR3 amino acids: CASSQPGGSWPQHF. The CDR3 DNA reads TGCGCCAGCAGCCAACCCGGGGGCTCGTGGCCCCAGCATTTT.